Following are 25 T cell receptor beta chains from one sample sequenced in a study of monozygotic twins with cystic fibrosis. Profiling relied on immunoSEQ multiplex PCR, and the TCRdb table lists in-frame clones only, not all of them. The top ten clones hold 0.45% to 0.65% of a sample with under 30,000 clones, less than 95% of them seen once. Sequenced sample: blood. All receptors derive from a girl aged 2-15 years with cystic fibrosis.

The V gene is TRBV18, the J gene TRBJ2-5; D uncertain. CDR1 is KGHSH, CDR2 LQKENI, per germline. Trimming shortened V by 2 bases and J by 5 bases, and 3 bases separated the two germline ends. This CDR3 is built from 11 residues. Here the CDR3 reads CASSPSETQYF. Written as DNA, the CDR3 is TGTGCCAGCTCACCATCGGAGACCCAGTACTTC.

The J gene is TRBJ1-1, the V gene TRBV6-5; D uncertain. Germline loops: CDR1 MNHEY, CDR2 SVGAGI. V lost 6 bases to trimming and J lost 9 bases, with 11 bases between them. This CDR3 is built from 11 residues. CDR3 loop: CASSQDLKAFF. The DNA for the CDR3 is TGTGCCAGCAGCCAGGACCTAAAAGCTTTCTTT.

The chain combines TRBV4-2 with TRBJ1-6; TRBD1 matches at 9 bases. CDR1 is LGHNA and CDR2 is YNFKEQ in the germline V gene. The CDR3 covers 19 residues. Unmatched junction bases numbered 8, after V lost 2 bases and J lost 0 bases. In nucleotides, the CDR3 is TGTGCCAGCAGCCAACCCAGGGACAGGGAAAGCTCCTATAATTCACCCCTCCACTTT. Translated: CASSQPRDRESSYNSPLHF.

The rearrangement links TRBV6-5 to TRBJ2-7; 8 bases match TRBD2. Germline V gene sequence: CDR1 MNHEY, CDR2 SVGAGI. CDR3 length: 14 amino acids. The V and J ends lost 5 bases and 5 bases, in that order; junction bases with no gene match: 8. Here the CDR3 reads CASSRLAWAHEQYF. DNA for the CDR3: TGTGCCAGCAGTCGACTAGCGTGGGCGCACGAGCAGTACTTC.

The chain links TRBV7-2 to TRBJ1-1; D unresolved. Trimming stripped 4 bases from V and 1 base from J, with 16 bases between. This CDR3 comprises 16 residues. The V gene's germline CDR1 is SGHTA and CDR2 FQGNSA. In DNA form, the CDR3 reads TGTGCCAGCAGCTCCGGGTCTACCCGTCCGAACACTGAAGCTTTCTTT. Protein product: CASSSGSTRPNTEAFF.

This chain links TRBV2 with TRBJ1-3, with no clear D. The germline gives CDR1 SNHLY, CDR2 FYNNEI. The CDR3 totals 14 residues. The V and J ends lost 8 bases and 0 bases respectively, with 11 bases between them. The CDR3 is CASRKEVSGNTIYF. The CDR3 bases are TGTGCCAGCCGTAAGGAGGTCTCTGGAAACACCATATATTTT.

This chain links TRBV7-2 with TRBJ1-2; 8 nucleotides match TRBD1. This CDR3 contains 15 residues. J was trimmed by 8 bases and V by 1 base; bases with no gene match: 9. CDR1 SGHTA and CDR2 FQGNSA come from the germline V gene. As DNA, the CDR3 is TGTGCCAGCAGCTTAGTTGGACAGGGATTGAAAGGCTACACCTTC. It is translated as CASSLVGQGLKGYTF.

The gene calls are TRBV11-1 and TRBJ2-7; TRBD1 matches at 12 bases. The J segment lost 5 bases and the V segment lost 2 bases, leaving 7 bases of the junction unmatched. This CDR3 has 16 amino acids. CDR1 is SGHAT and CDR2 is FQDESV in the germline V gene (reference sequence). CDR3 DNA: TGTGCCAGCAGCTTACCCCGGGACAGGGGGCTTCACGAGCAGTACTTC. Protein product: CASSLPRDRGLHEQYF. The full variable domain, in which reference TRBV11-1 and TRBJ2-7 provide the parts outside the CDR3, is EAEVAQSPRYKITEKSQAVAFWCDPISGHATLYWYRQILGQGPELLVQFQDESVVDDSQLPKDRFSAERLKGVDSTLKIQPAELGDSAMYLCASSLPRDRGLHEQYFGPGTRLTVT.

This clone was observed a few times. The CDR3 DNA reads TGTGCCAGCTCGACGACAGGCAATCAGCCCCAGCATTTT. Protein sequence: CASSTTGNQPQHF. The chain employs TRBV2 and TRBJ1-5, with D perhaps TRBD1 (5 bases). The CDR3 has 13 residues. Deletions cut 8 bases from V and 2 bases from J, with 10 bases between. Germline V gives CDR1 SNHLY, CDR2 FYNNEI.

The chain's CDR3 is CASSTLAGTSYEQYF. CDR3 DNA: TGTGCCAGTAGTACACTAGCGGGGACCTCCTACGAGCAGTACTTC. The rearrangement uses TRBV19 and TRBJ2-7; 10 nucleotides match TRBD2. V trimming: 4 bases; J trimming: 0 bases; junction bases outside the gene matches: 3. The CDR3 contains 15 residues. Germline V CDR1 and CDR2: LNHDA, SQIVND (reference sequence).

The chain is built from TRBV7-9 and TRBJ2-2, with no clear D. With 3 bases removed from V and 2 bases from J, the gap between germline ends came to 7 bases. Germline V gene lookup returns CDR1 SEHNR and CDR2 FQNEAQ (reference sequence). CDR3 length equals 14 residues. This chain's CDR3 is CASSFALNTGELFF. The CDR3 DNA reads TGTGCCAGCAGCTTCGCCCTTAACACCGGGGAGCTGTTTTTT.

The rearrangement joins TRBV5-4 to TRBJ1-2; no clear D gene. Trimming cost V 1 base and J 12 bases, with 16 bases left between them. CDR3 length: 13 residues. Germline CDR1 is SGHNT and CDR2 is YYREEE (reference sequence). The CDR3 protein is CASSLHPTPEDTF. The CDR3 DNA reads TGTGCCAGCAGCTTGCATCCCACCCCGGAGGACACCTTC.

The genes are TRBV6-5 and TRBJ1-1, with D possibly matching TRBD1 (5 bases). CDR1 and CDR2 from the germline V gene are MNHEY and SVGAGI. V lost 2 bases, J lost 2 bases, and 12 bases lay in between. The CDR3 is 15 residues long. The CDR3 protein is CASSYNWGVNTEAFF. DNA for the CDR3: TGTGCCAGCAGTTACAATTGGGGGGTAAACACTGAAGCTTTCTTT.

The chain has TRBV2 and TRBJ2-7, with 11 bases aligning to TRBD1. This CDR3 is 15 amino acids long. CDR1 is SNHLY and CDR2 is FYNNEI in the germline V gene. V gave up 6 bases and J gave up 3 bases; unmatched junction bases: 7. The CDR3 nucleotides are TGTGCCAGCAGCCCCGGGACAGGGGGTCTCTACGAGCAGTACTTC. It codes for CASSPGTGGLYEQYF.

The rearrangement uses TRBV5-6 and TRBJ1-2; TRBD1 matches at 10 bases. The junction had 15 bases not matched to a gene; V was cut back by 3 bases and J by 10 bases. The CDR3 totals 16 residues. Germline V gene data show CDR1 as SGHDT and CDR2 as YYEEEE. The DNA of the CDR3 is TGTGCCAGCAGCTATAGACCGGGACAGGGGCCTATCGTCTACACCTTC. This gives the protein CASSYRPGQGPIVYTF.

This clone showed up just once. V is TRBV4-3 and J is TRBJ1-1, with 7 bases aligning to TRBD1. V trimming: 4 bases; J trimming: 1 base; junction bases outside the gene matches: 6. CDR1 LGHNA and CDR2 YSLEER come from the germline V gene. This CDR3 region has 15 residues. This CDR3 is CASSRYRGGNTEAFF. CDR3 DNA: TGCGCCAGCAGCCGATACAGGGGCGGGAACACTGAAGCTTTCTTT.

V is TRBV5-6 and J is TRBJ1-2; the D gene is possibly TRBD1 (6 bases). V was pared by 0 bases and J by 6 bases, with 18 bases between. Germline CDR1 is SGHDT and CDR2 is YYEEEE. The CDR3 runs to 16 residues. CDR3 sequence: CASSLAGGPDVDGYTF. CDR3 sequence (DNA): TGTGCCAGCAGCTTGGCCGGGGGGCCAGACGTGGATGGCTACACCTTC. Full variable domain (rest looked up from reference TRBV5-6 and TRBJ1-2): DAGVTQSPTHLIKTRGQQVTLRCSPKSGHDTVSWYQQALGQGPQFIFQYYEEEERQRGNFPDRFSGHQFPNYSSELNVNALLLGDSALYLCASSLAGGPDVDGYTFGSGTRLTVV.

The chain is built from TRBV29-1 and TRBJ1-1, with TRBD1 matching 7 bases. Germline trimming cut 4 bases from V and 6 bases from J; bases unmatched to any gene: 2. Germline CDR1 is SQVTM and CDR2 is ANQGSEA. The CDR3 is 11 residues long. The CDR3 sequence is CSVGGQPEAFF. The DNA for the CDR3 is TGCAGCGTTGGGGGACAGCCTGAAGCTTTCTTT.

The rearrangement joins TRBV5-8 to TRBJ1-3; maybe TRBD1 (6 bases). In germline, CDR1 is SGHTS, CDR2 YDEGEE. CDR3 length: 17 amino acids. The V end was cut by 2 bases, the J end by 7 bases, with 22 bases between. CDR3 residues: CASSLTPPLSGGNTIYF. In DNA form, the CDR3 reads TGTGCCAGCAGCTTAACCCCCCCTCTTAGTGGGGGCAACACCATATATTTT.

The chain has TRBV10-3 and TRBJ2-7; TRBD2 aligns across 7 bases. Germline trimming cut 2 bases from V and 5 bases from J; bases unmatched to any gene: 6. Germline assignment: CDR1 ENHRY and CDR2 SYGVKD. This CDR3 spans 14 amino acids. The CDR3 loop reads CAISEVGRGHEQYF. The CDR3 DNA reads TGTGCCATCAGTGAGGTAGGGAGGGGCCACGAGCAGTACTTC.

This clone was detected once. The rearrangement joins TRBV7-9 to TRBJ2-3, with a tentative D call TRBD2 (6 bases). There are 15 residues in the CDR3. CDR1 is SEHNR, CDR2 FQNEAQ, per germline (reference sequence). Trimming removed 5 bases at V and 4 bases at J, with 16 bases between. This CDR3 is CASSPPRGRSDTQYF. The CDR3, as DNA: TGTGCCAGCAGCCCCCCCCGGGGGAGGTCAGATACGCAGTATTTT.

The J gene is TRBJ1-1, the V gene TRBV30; a weak D match, TRBD1 (6 bases). This CDR3 has 14 amino acids. Germline V gives CDR1 GTSNPN, CDR2 SVGIG (reference sequence). V was clipped by 4 bases and J by 0 bases, with 12 bases between them. The CDR3, as DNA: TGTGCCTGGATTTCCAGGGGCATGAACACTGAAGCTTTCTTT. It specifies CAWISRGMNTEAFF.

This clone was recorded only once. This chain uses TRBV5-6 with TRBJ1-2; no definite D call. The CDR3 loop spans 16 amino acids. Trimming left V 1 base short and J 5 bases short, with 18 bases between. In germline, CDR1 is SGHDT, CDR2 YYEEEE. The CDR3 sequence: CASSLSHTGYSYGYTF. The CDR3 DNA follows: TGTGCCAGCAGCTTGAGTCATACGGGATATTCTTATGGCTACACCTTC.

This rearrangement joins TRBV4-2 to TRBJ2-7, with D possibly being TRBD2 (6 bases). The CDR3 has 17 amino acids. Trimming removed 1 base at V and 1 base at J, with 17 bases between. The germline CDR1 and CDR2 sequences are LGHNA and YNFKEQ. This chain's CDR3 is CASSQGLPGGISYEQYF. The CDR3 coding sequence is TGTGCCAGCAGCCAAGGTCTTCCCGGCGGGATTTCCTACGAGCAGTACTTC.

J is TRBJ2-7 and V is TRBV5-6; no definite D call. CDR3 length: 13 amino acids. V lost 4 bases and J 1 base, leaving 9 bases between the germline ends. The germline CDR1 and CDR2 sequences are SGHDT and YYEEEE. The CDR3 region is CASSGPVSYEQYF. CDR3 coding DNA: TGTGCCAGCAGCGGCCCCGTATCCTACGAGCAGTACTTC.